This entry is about one TCR beta chain. The data were taken from a study of T cell changes during pregnancy in multiple sclerosis. Looked up from germline, CDR1 is SGHNT and CDR2 is YYREEE (reference sequence). After removal of 1 base from V and 0 bases from J, the junction contained 3 bases not matched to a gene. The CDR3 consists of 16 residues. Generated by immunoSEQ multiplex PCR, the TCRdb table keeps only in-frame clones and is missing some. The table shows tens of thousands of clones, with roughly 92% occurring only once. Sequencing used peripheral blood. The chain links TRBV5-4 to TRBJ2-3; 9 nucleotides align to TRBD2. This TCR was recovered from a female donor with multiple sclerosis, enrolled in a pregnancy study. CDR3 coding DNA: TGTGCCAGCAGCTTGACTAGCGGGCTTAGCACAGATACGCAGTATTTT. It translates to CASSLTSGLSTDTQYF.